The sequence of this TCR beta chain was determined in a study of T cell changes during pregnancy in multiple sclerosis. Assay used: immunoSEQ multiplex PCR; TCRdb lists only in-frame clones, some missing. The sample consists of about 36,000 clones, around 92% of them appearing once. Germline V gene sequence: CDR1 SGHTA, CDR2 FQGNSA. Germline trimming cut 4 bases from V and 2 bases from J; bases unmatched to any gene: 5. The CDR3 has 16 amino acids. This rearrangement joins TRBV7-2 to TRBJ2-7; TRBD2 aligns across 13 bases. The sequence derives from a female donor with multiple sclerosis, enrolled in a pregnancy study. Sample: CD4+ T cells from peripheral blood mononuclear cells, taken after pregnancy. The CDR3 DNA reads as TGTGCCAGCAGCTCCCATACTAGCGGGGGGGCCTACGAGCAGTACTTC. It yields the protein CASSSHTSGGAYEQYF.